The sequence of this TCR beta chain was determined in a study of vaccination effects on CD4 cells after COVID-19. Details on this clone: The antigen remains unidentified.

Ahead of sequencing, the ViraFEST assay grew antigen-specific CD4+ T cells using viral peptide pools. Upon completion of roughly ten days in culture, CD4+ T cells were isolated. Recipients of the vaccine had no prior SARS-CoV-2 infection and negative nucleocapsid antibodies. Wells each received some 2.2 million PBMC, cultured with about 9.3 IU/ml IL-2 and roughly 10 ug/ml peptides. IL-2 medium took the place of half the medium on both days 3 and 7. Whole-study findings and limits: Within healthy vaccinees, only 1 of 255 vaccine-induced clones displayed cross-reactivity with common cold coronaviruses.

Libraries were prepared by immunoSEQ multiplex PCR; TCRdb keeps only in-frame clonotypes and omits some of them. The data hold approximately 82,000 clones, with around four fifths observed a single time. Germline V lookup: CDR1 GTSNPN, CDR2 SVGIG (reference sequence). Deletions cut 7 bases from V and 0 bases from J, with 12 bases between. This CDR3 has 14 amino acids. The V gene is TRBV30, the J gene TRBJ1-4; D is ambiguous. The source of this sequence is a human donor who received a COVID-19 vaccine. The sequencing here drew on CD4+ T cells from PBMCs cultured with HCoV-229E spike peptides, taken before COVID-19 vaccination. CDR3: CASTTGTTNEKLFF. In nucleotides, the CDR3 is TGTGCCTCAACAACCGGGACAACTAATGAAAAACTGTTTTTT.